This TCR beta chain was obtained from a study of identical twins. In TCRdb, the 5' RACE reads were re-called with MiXCR into one record per CDR3 protein. The sample yields 420,000 or so distinct CDR3 sequences, roughly 18% seen once. The sequencing input was naive T cells sorted from blood. The clonotype originates from a man aged 50-60 years in good health.

The CDR3 bases are TGCAGTGCTAGCCCGAGGAGCACAGATACGCAGTATTTT. Its protein product is CSASPRSTDTQYF. The chain joins TRBV20-1 to TRBJ2-3; the D is unclear. V lost 3 bases and J lost 0, with 7 bases in between. Germline CDR1 and CDR2: DFQATT and SNEGSKA (reference sequence). The CDR3 contains 13 residues.